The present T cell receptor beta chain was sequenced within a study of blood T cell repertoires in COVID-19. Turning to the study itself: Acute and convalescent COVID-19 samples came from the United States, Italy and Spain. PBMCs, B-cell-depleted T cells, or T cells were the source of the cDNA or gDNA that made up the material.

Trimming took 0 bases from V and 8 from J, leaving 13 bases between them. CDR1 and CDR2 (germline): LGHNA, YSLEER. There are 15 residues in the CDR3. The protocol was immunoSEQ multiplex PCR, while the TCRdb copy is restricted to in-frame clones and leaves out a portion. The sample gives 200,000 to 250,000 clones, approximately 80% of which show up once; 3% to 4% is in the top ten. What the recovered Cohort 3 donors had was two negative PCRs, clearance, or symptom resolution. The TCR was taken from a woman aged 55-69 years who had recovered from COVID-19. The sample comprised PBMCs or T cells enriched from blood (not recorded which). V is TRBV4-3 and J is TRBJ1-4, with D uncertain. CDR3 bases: TGCGCCAGCAGCCAAGATCCGGGAGGGATGGAAAAACTGTTTTTT. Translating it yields CASSQDPGGMEKLFF.